This T cell receptor (beta chain) came from a study of T cells in Graves' hyperthyroidism and ophthalmopathy. This clonotype was seen ten or more times. There were TCR beta CDR3 regions amplified from RNA transcripts. The HTBI primer set drove a first-round RT-PCR of the TCR CDR3. TCRdb ran MiXCR on the multiplex PCR reads and lists one entry per CDR3 protein. The table has around 250,000 distinct CDR3 sequences, roughly 14% seen once. The CDR3 has 16 residues. The germline V gene encodes CDR1 SQVTM and CDR2 ANQGSEA. V lost 6 bases and J lost 2; bases outside the gene matches: 13. Hyperthyroidism in the patients, aged 18 to 65, was newly diagnosed and under 2 months in duration.

Material for sequencing was blood. The clonotype was recovered from a woman in her forties with Graves' hyperthyroidism that later progressed to Graves' ophthalmopathy. The J gene is TRBJ1-5, the V gene TRBV29-1, with TRBD1 identical over 7 bases. The CDR3 nucleotides read TGCAGCGTCCTCACAGGGGCCACGGATCGCAATCAGCCCCAGCATTTT. This gives the protein CSVLTGATDRNQPQHF.